Below, 21 T cell receptor beta chains from the same sample are listed, as sequenced in a study of regulatory T cells in long-lasting Graves disease listed by TCRdb under 2021. Receptor libraries were prepared by multiplex PCR. The sample was run on an Illumina HiSeq 4000. iRepertoire HTBI primers and Arm-PCR amplification of CDR3 regions were used to construct TCR beta libraries. The public reads were reanalyzed by TCRdb: fastp trimming at Q25, MiXCR alignment, in-frame beta chains only. CDR3 protein duplicates are merged, each entry listing the most common genes and DNA. The sample table shows hundreds of thousands of distinct CDR3 sequences, and about a sixth are seen once. The ten largest clones take up about 24% of the sample. The sample's time point label is to be understood as: newly diagnosed GD, antithyroid drugs for less than 3 months. RNA was extracted from PBMCs in TRIzol for both TCR sequencing and RNA sequencing.

Specimen: peripheral blood mononuclear cells (PBMCs), collected at new diagnosis, from a patient treated with antithyroid drugs. The receptors here all came from a female donor with Graves disease.

This clonotype was seen ten or more times. The V gene is TRBV3-1, the J gene TRBJ2-1, with D uncertain. The CDR3 spans 12 residues. Germline V CDR1 and CDR2: LGHDT, YNNKEL (reference sequence). Trimming stripped 5 bases from V and 6 bases from J, with 8 bases between. CDR3 bases: TGTGCCAGCAGCTCCATACTCAATGAGCAGTTCTTC. Its translation is CASSSILNEQFF.

V gene TRBV7-9 combines with J gene TRBJ2-5; 11 nucleotides agree with TRBD1. Germline V CDR1 and CDR2: SEHNR, FQNEAQ (reference sequence). The trim removed 7 bases at V and 5 bases at J, leaving 3 bases unmatched. CDR3 length: 13 amino acids. CDR3 nucleotide sequence: TGTGCCAGCACCCGGGACAGGGGGGAGACCCAGTACTTC. This encodes CASTRDRGETQYF. The full variable domain, its missing parts supplied by reference TRBV7-9 and TRBJ2-5, is DTGVSQNPRHKITKRGQNVTFRCDPISEHNRLYWYRQTLGQGPEFLTYFQNEAQLEKSRLLSDRFSAERPKGSFSTLEIQRTEQGDSAMYLCASTRDRGETQYFGPGTRLLVL.

This clonotype was seen many times. The rearrangement links TRBV12-3 or TRBV12-4 to TRBJ1-6; D is unclear. Trimming cost V 0 bases and J 7 bases, with 7 bases left between them. The CDR3 runs 14 residues. The CDR3 coding sequence is TGTGCCAGCAGTTTAGCAGGGAGCAATTCACCCCTCCACTTT. It is translated as CASSLAGSNSPLHF.

The V gene is TRBV7-3, the J gene TRBJ2-2, with 12 bases that match TRBD2. This CDR3 is 18 amino acids long. The V and J ends lost 5 bases and 7 bases, in that order; junction bases with no gene match: 14. Germline V gene lookup returns CDR1 SGHTA and CDR2 FQGTGA. The chain's CDR3 is CASSPRPRLAGVVGELFF. DNA of the CDR3: TGTGCCAGCAGCCCACGCCCGCGACTAGCGGGAGTGGTCGGGGAGCTGTTTTTT.

The gene calls are TRBV12-5 and TRBJ2-7; 15 bases are a match to TRBD2. This CDR3 is 16 amino acids long. V shed 5 bases and J 4 bases; nucleotides not matched to a gene: 6. Per germline, CDR1 LGHNT and CDR2 FRNRAP. The CDR3 is CASGPGTSGRLYEQYF. The CDR3 DNA sequence: TGTGCTAGTGGTCCGGGGACTAGCGGGAGGTTGTACGAGCAGTACTTC.

This clonotype was picked up a small number of times. J is TRBJ1-2 and V is TRBV2; D unresolved. There are 14 residues in the CDR3. V was trimmed by 4 bases and J by 1 base, leaving 10 bases between them. Germline-derived CDR1 and CDR2 are SNHLY and FYNNEI. The CDR3 DNA reads as TGTGCCAGCAGTGGTATGAAGGTTAACTATGGCTACACCTTC. Its translation: CASSGMKVNYGYTF.

This sequence joins TRBV7-2 and TRBJ2-2, with 12 bases aligning to TRBD2. The CDR3 runs 18 residues. Germline V lookup: CDR1 SGHTA, CDR2 FQGNSA. The J segment lost 7 bases and the V segment lost 1 base, leaving 10 bases of the junction unmatched. The CDR3 sequence: CASSLESLAGGLGGELFF. In DNA, the CDR3 is TGTGCCAGCAGCTTAGAAAGTCTAGCGGGGGGGCTCGGCGGGGAGCTGTTTTTT.

J is TRBJ2-1 and V is TRBV7-3; D not resolved. Germline V CDR1 and CDR2: SGHTA, FQGTGA. The CDR3 has 15 amino acids. With 3 bases removed from V and 7 bases from J, the gap between germline ends came to 16 bases. Written as DNA, the CDR3 is TGTGCCAGCAGCTTGGCTCCGGCTAGTCGGAATGAGCAGTTCTTC. Protein sequence: CASSLAPASRNEQFF.

This clonotype appeared a few times. The chain combines TRBV20-1 with TRBJ1-2; TRBD1 aligns across 7 bases. The junction had 12 bases not matched to a gene; V was cut back by 4 bases and J by 7 bases. This CDR3 spans 14 amino acids. Germline-derived CDR1 and CDR2 are DFQATT and SNEGSKA (reference sequence). In DNA form, the CDR3 reads TGCAGTGCTATTCGCGGACAGGCTCGGGGTGGCTACACCTTC. Encoded protein: CSAIRGQARGGYTF.

This clonotype was seen repeatedly, ten times or more. V gene TRBV7-3 combines with J gene TRBJ2-5; 10 bases are a match to TRBD2. Germline CDR1 SGHTA, CDR2 FQGTGA. This CDR3 comprises 14 residues. The V gene end was trimmed by 5 bases and the J gene end by 5 bases; junction bases not matched to a gene: 5. The CDR3 coding sequence is TGTGCCAGCAGCCCCAGCGGGGGGGGGGAGACCCAGTACTTC. Amino acid sequence: CASSPSGGGETQYF. The complete variable domain, with remaining parts taken from reference TRBV7-3 and TRBJ2-5, reads GAGVSQTPSNKVTEKGKYVELRCDPISGHTALYWYRQSLGQGPEFLIYFQGTGAADDSGLPNDRFFAVRPEGSVSTLKIQRTERGDSAVYLCASSPSGGGETQYFGPGTRLLVL.

This clonotype was detected many times. The V and J genes are TRBV10-3 and TRBJ1-2; no firm D call. Germline values: CDR1 ENHRY, CDR2 SYGVKD. The V end lost 5 bases, the J end lost 4 bases, and 14 bases lay between the germline ends. The CDR3 is made up of 14 amino acids. DNA of the CDR3: TGTGCCATCAGTCAAGGTGGAGGAGGCTATGGCTACACCTTC. This gives the protein CAISQGGGGYGYTF.

At least ten counts were recorded for this clonotype. The rearrangement joins TRBV4-1 to TRBJ2-1, with TRBD2 matching over 11 bases. Losses at the gene ends were 3 bases for V and 1 base for J; bases not matched to a gene: 5. The CDR3 sequence is 17 residues long. Germline V gene data show CDR1 as MGHRA and CDR2 as YSYEKL. CDR3 nucleotides: TGCGCCAGCAGCCACCCGGGACTAGCGGTGTCCTACAATGAGCAGTTCTTC. Protein: CASSHPGLAVSYNEQFF.

Many counts were recorded for this clonotype. The chain uses TRBV7-9 and TRBJ2-1; the D is unclear. The CDR3 is made up of 14 amino acids. From germline, CDR1 is SEHNR and CDR2 FQNEAQ (reference sequence). Deletions cut 4 bases from V and 4 bases from J, with 11 bases between. CDR3: CASSSRIVYNEQFF. CDR3 coding DNA: TGTGCCAGCAGCTCCAGGATAGTTTACAATGAGCAGTTCTTC.

This clonotype was seen repeatedly, ten times or more. This rearrangement joins TRBV6-1 to TRBJ2-7; no firm D call. In germline, CDR1 is MNHNS, CDR2 SASEGT. This CDR3 region has 10 residues. In DNA, the CDR3 is TGTGGGAGCTTGGGGTACGAGCAGTACTTC. It codes for CGSLGYEQYF.

In its sample, this clonotype was seen many times. The chain couples TRBV5-5 to TRBJ2-3; D may be TRBD1 or TRBD2 (5 bases each). CDR3 length: 14 residues. Germline V gene lookup returns CDR1 SGHKS and CDR2 YYEKEE (reference sequence). The ends were cut back, 5 bases at V and 1 base at J, with 11 bases in the middle. The CDR3 protein is CASRGVGRTDTQYF. The CDR3 DNA follows: TGTGCCAGCAGGGGGGTCGGACGCACAGATACGCAGTATTTT. Full variable domain (rest looked up from reference TRBV5-5 and TRBJ2-3): DAGVTQSPTHLIKTRGQQVTLRCSPISGHKSVSWYQQVLGQGPQFIFQYYEKEERGRGNFPDRFSARQFPNYSSELNVNALLLGDSALYLCASRGVGRTDTQYFGPGTRLTVL.

Regarding this clonotype: A much bigger clone sits one base away, suggesting this may be a read error. The chain combines TRBV7-9 with TRBJ2-1; a possible D gene is TRBD2 (7 bases). This CDR3 has 15 residues. The germline V gene has CDR1 SEHNR and CDR2 FQNEAQ (reference sequence). V was clipped by 6 bases and J by 8 bases, with 20 bases between them. CDR3 amino acids: CASRKTDGGQDEQFF. As DNA, the CDR3 is TGTGCCAGCAGGAAGACGGACGGGGGGCAAGATGAGCAGTTCTTC.

In this sample, this clonotype turned up many times. One end of the junction varies from germline; a read error may be responsible. The chain combines TRBV7-7 with TRBJ2-3, with TRBD1 matching 8 bases. Germline lookup yields CDR1 SSHAT and CDR2 FNYEAQ (reference sequence). The CDR3 consists of 13 residues. In DNA form, the CDR3 reads TGTGCTAGCAGCCCCAGGGGGCGGGATACGCAGTATTTT. This encodes CASSPRGRDTQYF.

This clonotype came up a few times. The chain has TRBV4-2 and TRBJ1-4; no definite D call. The CDR3 is 19 residues long. The ends were cut back, 0 bases at V and 4 bases at J, with 21 bases in the middle. Germline V lookup: CDR1 LGHNA, CDR2 YNFKEQ. CDR3 loop: CASSQDIYARALNNEKLFF. The DNA of the CDR3 is TGTGCCAGCAGCCAAGATATATACGCTCGGGCACTCAATAATGAAAAACTGTTTTTT.

This clonotype showed up just a few times. The chain has TRBV28 and TRBJ2-2, with TRBD2 matching over 7 bases. There are 13 residues in the CDR3. Germline V lookup: CDR1 MDHEN, CDR2 SYDVKM. J was trimmed by 1 base and V by 7 bases; bases with no gene match: 0. The CDR3: CASTSGNTGELFF. Written as DNA, the CDR3 is TGTGCCAGCACTAGCGGGAACACCGGGGAGCTGTTTTTT.

V is TRBV5-4 and J is TRBJ1-2; 8 bases match TRBD1. Losses at the gene ends were 6 bases for V and 2 bases for J; bases not matched to a gene: 6. CDR1 and CDR2 from the germline V gene are SGHNT and YYREEE (reference sequence). The CDR3 runs to 14 residues. The CDR3 loop reads CASNLQGANYGYTF. CDR3 nucleotide sequence: TGTGCCAGCAACCTGCAGGGGGCCAACTATGGCTACACCTTC.

With regard to this clonotype: Just one base apart from a much larger clone, this may be a read error. The chain couples TRBV30 to TRBJ2-1, with D unclear. V was cut by 1 base and J by 6 bases, with 10 bases left in between. Germline-derived CDR1 and CDR2 are GTSNPN and SVGIG (reference sequence). The CDR3 consists of 13 residues. The CDR3 DNA sequence: TGTGCCTGGAGTGAAGGGCCCCTCAATGAGCAGTTCTTC. Its protein product is CAWSEGPLNEQFF.